This T cell receptor beta chain was recovered during a study of CD8+ T cells in alopecia areata. Background on the study: Once tofacitinib had been taken for 6 to 18 months, 6 months off drug followed.

This clone was detected only a few times. Looked up from germline, CDR1 is SNHLY and CDR2 is FYNNEI. The CDR3 has 12 amino acids. Once RNA had been extracted, it was reverse transcribed into cDNA to act as the sequencing template. Produced via immunoSEQ multiplex PCR; TCRdb's table is partial and in-frame only. The table shows about 150,000 clones, with around three fifths occurring only once. As part of sample collection, lesional scalp punch biopsies and peripheral blood were taken from alopecia areata patients. The source is a human donor with alopecia areata. The specimen comprised CD4+ T cells sorted from blood, sampled at week 0. The J gene is TRBJ1-3, the V gene TRBV2; D is uncertain. Here the CDR3 reads CARKGSGNTIYF. Written as DNA, the CDR3 is TGTGCTAGGAAGGGCTCTGGAAACACCATATATTTT.